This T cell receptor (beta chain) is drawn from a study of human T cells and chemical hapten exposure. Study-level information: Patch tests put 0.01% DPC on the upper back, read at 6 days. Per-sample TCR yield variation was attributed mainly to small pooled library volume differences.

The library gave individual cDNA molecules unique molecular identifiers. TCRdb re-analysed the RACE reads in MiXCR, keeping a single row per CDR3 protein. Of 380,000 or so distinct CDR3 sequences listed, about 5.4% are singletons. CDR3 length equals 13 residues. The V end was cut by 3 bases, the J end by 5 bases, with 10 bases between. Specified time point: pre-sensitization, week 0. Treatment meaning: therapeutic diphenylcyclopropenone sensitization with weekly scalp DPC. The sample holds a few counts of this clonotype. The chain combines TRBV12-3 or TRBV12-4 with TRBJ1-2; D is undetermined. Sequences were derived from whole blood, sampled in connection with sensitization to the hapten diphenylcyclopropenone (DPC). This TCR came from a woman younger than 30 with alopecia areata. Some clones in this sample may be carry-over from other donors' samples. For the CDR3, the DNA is TGTGCCAGCAGTTTGAACCGATATTATGGCTACACCTTC. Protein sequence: CASSLNRYYGYTF.